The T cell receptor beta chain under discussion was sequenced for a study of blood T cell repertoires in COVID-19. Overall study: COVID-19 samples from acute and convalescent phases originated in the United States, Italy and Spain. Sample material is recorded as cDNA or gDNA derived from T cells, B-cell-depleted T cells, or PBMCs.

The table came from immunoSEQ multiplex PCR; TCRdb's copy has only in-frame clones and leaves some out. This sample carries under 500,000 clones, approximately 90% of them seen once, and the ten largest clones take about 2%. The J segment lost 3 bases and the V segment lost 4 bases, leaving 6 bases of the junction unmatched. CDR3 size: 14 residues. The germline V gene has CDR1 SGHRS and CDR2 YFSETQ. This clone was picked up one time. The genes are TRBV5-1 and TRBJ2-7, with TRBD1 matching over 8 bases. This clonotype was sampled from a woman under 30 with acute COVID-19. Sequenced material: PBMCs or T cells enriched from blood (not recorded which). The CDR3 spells CASSQDRAFYEQYF. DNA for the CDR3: TGCGCCAGCAGCCAGGACAGGGCGTTCTACGAGCAGTACTTC. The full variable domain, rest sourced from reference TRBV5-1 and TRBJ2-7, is KAGVTQTPRYLIKTRGQQVTLSCSPISGHRSVSWYQQTPGQGLQFLFEYFSETQRNKGNFPGRFSGRQFSNSRSEMNVSTLELGDSALYLCASSQDRAFYEQYFGPGTRLTVT.